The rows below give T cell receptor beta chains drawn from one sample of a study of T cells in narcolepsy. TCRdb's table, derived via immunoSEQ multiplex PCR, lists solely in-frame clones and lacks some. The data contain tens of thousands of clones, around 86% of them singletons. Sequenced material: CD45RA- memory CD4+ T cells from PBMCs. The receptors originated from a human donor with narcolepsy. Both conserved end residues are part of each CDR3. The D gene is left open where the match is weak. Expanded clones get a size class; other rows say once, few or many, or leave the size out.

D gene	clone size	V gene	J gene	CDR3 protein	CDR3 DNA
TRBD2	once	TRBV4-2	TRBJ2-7	CASSRTSGGAWNEQYF	TGTGCCAGCAGCCGGACTAGCGGGGGGGCGTGGAACGAGCAGTACTTC
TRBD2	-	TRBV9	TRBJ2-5	CASSPKVLAGGKETQYF	TGTGCCAGCAGCCCGAAGGTCCTAGCGGGGGGGAAAGAGACCCAGTACTTC
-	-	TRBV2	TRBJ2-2	CASRQGSGELFF	TGTGCCAGCAGACAGGGTTCCGGGGAGCTGTTTTTT
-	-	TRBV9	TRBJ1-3	CASSATSSGNTIYF	TGTGCCAGCAGCGCAACCAGCTCTGGAAACACCATATATTTT
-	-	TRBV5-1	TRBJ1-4	CASSPGGEKLFF	TGCGCCAGCAGCCCCGGAGGGGAAAAACTGTTTTTT
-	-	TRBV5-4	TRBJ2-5	CASSLQGRETQYF	TGTGCCAGCAGCTTGCAGGGGAGAGAGACCCAGTACTTC
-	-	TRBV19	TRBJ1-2	CASSIRTTRNYGYTF	TGTGCCAGTAGTATAAGAACTACCAGAAACTATGGCTACACCTTC
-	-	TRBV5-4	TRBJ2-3	CASSLTVESTDTQYF	TGTGCCAGCAGCTTGACAGTTGAGAGCACAGATACGCAGTATTTT
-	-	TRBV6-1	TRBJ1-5	CASSEGAGSGQPQHF	TGTGCCAGCAGTGAAGGGGCAGGCAGCGGGCAGCCCCAGCATTTT
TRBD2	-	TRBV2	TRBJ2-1	CASSLQTSGGRNEQFF	TGTGCCAGCAGTCTACAGACTAGCGGGGGACGCAATGAGCAGTTCTTC
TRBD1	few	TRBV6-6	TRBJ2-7	CASSRDRGREQYF	TGTGCCAGCAGCCGGGACAGGGGGCGGGAGCAGTACTTC
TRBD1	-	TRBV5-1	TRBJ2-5	CASSQQGAQETQYF	TGCGCCAGCAGTCAACAGGGGGCCCAAGAGACCCAGTACTTC
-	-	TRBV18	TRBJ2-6	CASSTIGSTGANVLTF	TGTGCCAGCTCTACGATTGGCAGCACTGGGGCCAACGTCCTGACTTTC
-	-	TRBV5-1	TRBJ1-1	CASSADRGTGAFF	TGCGCCAGCAGCGCCGATAGGGGGACGGGAGCTTTCTTT
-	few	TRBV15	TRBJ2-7	CATSRDRAGYEQYF	TGTGCCACCAGCAGAGATCGGGCAGGTTACGAGCAGTACTTC
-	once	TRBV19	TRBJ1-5	CATPQRAGRNQPQHF	TGTGCCACCCCTCAAAGGGCAGGCCGCAATCAGCCCCAGCATTTT
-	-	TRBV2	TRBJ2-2	CASRPEGTGELFF	TGTGCCAGCCGACCAGAGGGCACCGGGGAGCTGTTTTTT
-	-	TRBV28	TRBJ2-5	CASSRDGLRLSETQYF	TGTGCCAGCAGCCGGGACGGCTTGCGGCTTTCCGAGACCCAGTACTTC
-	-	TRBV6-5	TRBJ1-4	CASSKSYNEKLFF	TGTGCCAGCAGCAAGTCGTATAATGAAAAACTGTTTTTT
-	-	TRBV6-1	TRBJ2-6	CASEAGANVLTF	TGTGCCAGCGAAGCTGGGGCCAACGTCCTGACTTTC
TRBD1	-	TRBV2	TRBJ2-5	CAILQGILETQYF	TGTGCCATCTTACAGGGGATTCTAGAGACCCAGTACTTC
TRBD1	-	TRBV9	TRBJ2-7	CASSVSTGSSYEQYF	TGTGCCAGCAGCGTATCGACAGGGAGCTCCTACGAGCAGTACTTC
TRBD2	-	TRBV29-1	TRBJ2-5	CSVGSGGIETQYF	TGCAGCGTTGGTTCCGGGGGGATAGAGACCCAGTACTTC
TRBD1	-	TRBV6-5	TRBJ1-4	CASSYPGTGDEKLFF	TGTGCCAGCAGTTACCCCGGGACAGGGGATGAAAAACTGTTTTTT
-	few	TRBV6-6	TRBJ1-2	CATGEVRGDYGYTF	TGTGCCACCGGGGAGGTGAGGGGTGACTATGGCTACACCTTC
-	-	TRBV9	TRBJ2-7	CASSVGTSRDPNEQYF	TGTGCCAGCAGCGTAGGGACAAGCCGGGACCCCAACGAGCAGTACTTC
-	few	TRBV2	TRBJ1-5	CASSEGHLNQPQHF	TGTGCCAGCAGCGAGGGACACCTCAATCAGCCCCAGCATTTT
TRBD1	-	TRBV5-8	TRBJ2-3	CASSPGGGTQYF	TGTGCCAGCAGCCCAGGGGGTGGAACGCAGTATTTT
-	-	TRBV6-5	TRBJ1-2	CASTKGTGLRVGYTF	TGTGCCAGCACCAAGGGGACTGGCCTAAGGGTTGGCTACACCTTC
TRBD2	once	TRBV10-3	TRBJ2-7	CAISEFTSGGRNEQYF	TGTGCCATCAGTGAGTTTACTAGCGGGGGTCGCAACGAGCAGTACTTC
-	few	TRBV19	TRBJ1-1	CASSIPAGGFTEAFF	TGTGCCAGTAGTATCCCGGCCGGGGGGTTCACTGAAGCTTTCTTT
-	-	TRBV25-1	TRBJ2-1	CASSDKGSSSYNEQFF	TGTGCCAGCAGTGATAAGGGCTCTAGCTCCTACAATGAGCAGTTCTTC
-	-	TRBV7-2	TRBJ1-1	CASSTRTAEAFF	TGTGCCAGCAGCACCAGGACAGCTGAAGCTTTCTTT
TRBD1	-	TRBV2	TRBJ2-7	CASDFRRDRVSYEQYF	TGTGCCAGTGACTTTCGCCGAGACAGGGTCTCCTACGAGCAGTACTTC
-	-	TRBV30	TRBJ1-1	CAWSVLKLRQGTDEAFF	TGTGCCTGGAGTGTATTAAAGCTGAGACAAGGCACGGATGAAGCTTTCTTT
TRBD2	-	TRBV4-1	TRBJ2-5	CASSLTSGGHEETQYF	TGCGCCAGCAGCCTCACTAGCGGGGGCCATGAGGAGACCCAGTACTTC
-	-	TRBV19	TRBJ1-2	CASAPDGFNYGYTF	TGTGCCAGTGCCCCCGACGGATTTAACTATGGCTACACCTTC
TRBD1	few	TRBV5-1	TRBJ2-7	CASSLPSGQGSDEQYF	TGCGCCAGCAGCTTGCCTTCCGGACAGGGGTCGGACGAGCAGTACTTC
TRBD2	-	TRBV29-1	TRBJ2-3	CSVMTSGGGRTDTQYF	TGCAGCGTTATGACTAGCGGGGGGGGACGCACAGATACGCAGTATTTT
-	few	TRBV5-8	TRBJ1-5	CASSLRGGDQPQHF	TGTGCCAGCAGCTTAAGGGGAGGGGATCAGCCCCAGCATTTT
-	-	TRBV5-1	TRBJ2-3	CASSLGGVRTDTQYF	TGCGCCAGCAGCTTGGGGGGTGTTCGCACAGATACGCAGTATTTT
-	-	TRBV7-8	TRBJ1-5	CASSLGGWESNQPQHF	TGTGCCAGCAGCTTAGGGGGTTGGGAAAGCAATCAGCCCCAGCATTTT
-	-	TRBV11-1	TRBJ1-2	CASSLGTANYGYTF	TGTGCCAGCAGCTTAGGGACAGCCAACTATGGCTACACCTTC
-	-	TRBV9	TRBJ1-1	CASSPSLRQLTEAFF	TGTGCCAGCAGCCCTAGCCTACGGCAGTTGACTGAAGCTTTCTTT
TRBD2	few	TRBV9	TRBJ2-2	CASSLLAGGLNTGELFF	TGTGCCAGCAGCTTACTAGCGGGGGGCCTTAACACCGGGGAGCTGTTTTTT